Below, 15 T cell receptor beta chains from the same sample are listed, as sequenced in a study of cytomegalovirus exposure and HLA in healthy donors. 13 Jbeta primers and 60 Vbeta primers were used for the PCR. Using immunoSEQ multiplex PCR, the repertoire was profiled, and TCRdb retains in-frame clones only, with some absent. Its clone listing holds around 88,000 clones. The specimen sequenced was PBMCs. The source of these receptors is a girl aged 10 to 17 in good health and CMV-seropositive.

The CDR3 spells CASSGTSGGATYEQYF. The CDR3 bases are TGTGCCAGCAGCGGGACTAGCGGGGGGGCCACGTACGAGCAGTACTTC. The chain recombines TRBV9 with TRBJ2-7, with TRBD2 identical over 15 bases. The J segment lost 4 bases and the V segment lost 3 bases, leaving 5 bases of the junction unmatched. The germline gives CDR1 SGDLS, CDR2 YYNGEE. The CDR3 length is 16 residues.

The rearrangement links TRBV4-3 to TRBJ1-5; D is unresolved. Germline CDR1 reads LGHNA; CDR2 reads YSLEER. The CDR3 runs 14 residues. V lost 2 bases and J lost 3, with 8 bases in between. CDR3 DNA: TGCGCCAGCAGCCAATCGGTCACCAATCAGCCCCAGCATTTT. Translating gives CASSQSVTNQPQHF.

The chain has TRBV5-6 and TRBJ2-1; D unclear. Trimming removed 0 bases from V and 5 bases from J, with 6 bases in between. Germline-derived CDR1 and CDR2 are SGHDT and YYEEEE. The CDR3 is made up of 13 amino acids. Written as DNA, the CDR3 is TGTGCCAGCAGCTTGGGTACTAACAATGAGCAGTTCTTC. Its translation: CASSLGTNNEQFF.

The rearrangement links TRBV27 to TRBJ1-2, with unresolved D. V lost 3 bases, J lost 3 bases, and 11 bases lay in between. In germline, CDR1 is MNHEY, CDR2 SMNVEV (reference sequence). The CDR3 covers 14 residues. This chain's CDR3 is CASSLWADDYGYTF. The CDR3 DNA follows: TGTGCCAGCAGTTTGTGGGCCGATGACTATGGCTACACCTTC.

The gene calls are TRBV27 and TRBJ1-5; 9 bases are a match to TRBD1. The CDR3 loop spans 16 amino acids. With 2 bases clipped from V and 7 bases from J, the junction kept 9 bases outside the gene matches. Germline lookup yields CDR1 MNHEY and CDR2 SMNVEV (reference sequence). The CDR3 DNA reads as TGTGCCAGCAGTTTAATGGGACAGGGAAGTAAACAGCCCCAGCATTTT. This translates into CASSLMGQGSKQPQHF.

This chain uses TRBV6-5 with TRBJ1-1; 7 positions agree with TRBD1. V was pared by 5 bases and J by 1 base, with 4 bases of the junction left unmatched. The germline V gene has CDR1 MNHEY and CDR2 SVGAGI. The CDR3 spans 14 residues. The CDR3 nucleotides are TGTGCCAGCAGTGGGGACAGTCGGAACACTGAAGCTTTCTTT. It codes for CASSGDSRNTEAFF.

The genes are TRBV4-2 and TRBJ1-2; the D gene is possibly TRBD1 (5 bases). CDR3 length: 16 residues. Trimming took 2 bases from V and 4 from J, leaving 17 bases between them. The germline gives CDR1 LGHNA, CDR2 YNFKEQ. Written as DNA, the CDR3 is TGTGCCAGCAGCCAACCTGGGACTCAAGTCCCCTATGGCTACACCTTC. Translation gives CASSQPGTQVPYGYTF.

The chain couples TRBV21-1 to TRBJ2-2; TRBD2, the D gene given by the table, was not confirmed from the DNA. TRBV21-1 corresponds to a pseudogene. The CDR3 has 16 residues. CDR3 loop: CASRTSGGPNTGELFF. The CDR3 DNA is TGTGCCAGCAGGACTAGCGGGGGGCCGAACACCGGGGAGCTGTTTTTT.

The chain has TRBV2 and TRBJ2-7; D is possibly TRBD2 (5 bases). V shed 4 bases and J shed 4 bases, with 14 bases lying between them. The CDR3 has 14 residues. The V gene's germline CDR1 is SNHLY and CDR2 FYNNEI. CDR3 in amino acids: CASSVLGRRYEQYV. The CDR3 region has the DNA TGTGCCAGCAGTGTGTTGGGCAGGAGGTACGAGCAGTACGTC.

The DNA of the CDR3 is TGTGCCAGCACCCTGGGCAGGGGAGCCTACGAGCAGTACGTC. It encodes CASTLGRGAYEQYV. This chain connects TRBV28 to TRBJ2-7, with D possibly matching TRBD1 (6 bases). Germline CDR1 is MDHEN and CDR2 is SYDVKM. The CDR3 runs to 14 residues. The ends were cut back, 7 bases at V and 2 bases at J, with 15 bases in the middle.

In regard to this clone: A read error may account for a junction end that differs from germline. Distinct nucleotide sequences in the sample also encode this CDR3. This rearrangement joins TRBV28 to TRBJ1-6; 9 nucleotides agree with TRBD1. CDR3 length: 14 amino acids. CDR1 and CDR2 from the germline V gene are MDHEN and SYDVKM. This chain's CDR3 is CASSSGQGISPLHF. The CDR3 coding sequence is TGTGCCAGCAGTTCCGGACAGGGGATTTCACCCCTACACTTT. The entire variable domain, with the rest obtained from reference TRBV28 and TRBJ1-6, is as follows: DVKVTQSSRYLVKRTGEKVFLECVQDMDHENMFWYRQDPGLGLRLIYFSYDVKMKEKGDIPEGYSVSREKKERFSLILESASTNQTSMYLCASSSGQGISPLHFGNGTRLTVT.

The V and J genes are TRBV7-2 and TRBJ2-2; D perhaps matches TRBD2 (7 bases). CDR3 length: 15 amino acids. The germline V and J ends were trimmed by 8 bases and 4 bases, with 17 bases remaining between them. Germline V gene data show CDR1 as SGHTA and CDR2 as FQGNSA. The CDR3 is CASPKGGDATGELFF. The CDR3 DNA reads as TGTGCCAGCCCGAAAGGGGGGGATGCCACCGGGGAGCTGTTTTTT.

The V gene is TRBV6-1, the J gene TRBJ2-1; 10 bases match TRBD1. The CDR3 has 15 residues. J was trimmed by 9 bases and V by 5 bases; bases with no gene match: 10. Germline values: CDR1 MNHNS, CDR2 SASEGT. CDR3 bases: TGTGCCAGCAGTACCGGGACAGGGGTTAGTGGTGAGCAGTTCTTC. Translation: CASSTGTGVSGEQFF.

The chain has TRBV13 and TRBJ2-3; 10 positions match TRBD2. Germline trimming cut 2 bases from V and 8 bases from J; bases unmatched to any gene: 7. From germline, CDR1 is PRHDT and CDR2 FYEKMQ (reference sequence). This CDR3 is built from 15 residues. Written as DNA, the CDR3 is TGTGCCAGCAGCTTACCAGCGGGGGGGGCCGGTACGCAGTATTTT. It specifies CASSLPAGGAGTQYF.

The CDR3: CASSVAARTSGVRGQFF. CDR3 DNA sequence: TGTGCCAGCAGCGTAGCCGCGCGGACTAGCGGGGTCAGGGGCCAGTTCTTC. The V call is TRBV9, the J call TRBJ2-1, with TRBD2 identical over 12 bases. With V trimmed by 0 bases and J by 13 bases, 14 bases remained unmatched. The germline V gene has CDR1 SGDLS and CDR2 YYNGEE. The CDR3 consists of 17 residues.